This T cell receptor beta chain is drawn from a study of blood T cell repertoires in COVID-19. Across the study: COVID-19 samples, acute and convalescent, were from the United States, Italy and Spain.

The V end lost 4 bases, the J end lost 0 bases, and 11 bases lay between the germline ends. This CDR3 comprises 15 residues. CDR1 is SGHDT and CDR2 is YYEEEE in the germline V gene. Sequencing used immunoSEQ multiplex PCR; TCRdb keeps in-frame clones, though not all of them. Among some 530,000 clones listed, around nine tenths were seen once. The rearrangement joins TRBV5-6 to TRBJ1-5; D might be TRBD1 (6 bases). Sequenced sample: PBMCs or T cells enriched from blood (not recorded which). The clonotype comes from a woman aged 60-75 years who had recovered from COVID-19. The DNA for the CDR3 is TGTGCCAGCAGCCAGGGGCCGGGTAGCAATCAGCCCCAGCATTTT. Amino acid sequence: CASSQGPGSNQPQHF.